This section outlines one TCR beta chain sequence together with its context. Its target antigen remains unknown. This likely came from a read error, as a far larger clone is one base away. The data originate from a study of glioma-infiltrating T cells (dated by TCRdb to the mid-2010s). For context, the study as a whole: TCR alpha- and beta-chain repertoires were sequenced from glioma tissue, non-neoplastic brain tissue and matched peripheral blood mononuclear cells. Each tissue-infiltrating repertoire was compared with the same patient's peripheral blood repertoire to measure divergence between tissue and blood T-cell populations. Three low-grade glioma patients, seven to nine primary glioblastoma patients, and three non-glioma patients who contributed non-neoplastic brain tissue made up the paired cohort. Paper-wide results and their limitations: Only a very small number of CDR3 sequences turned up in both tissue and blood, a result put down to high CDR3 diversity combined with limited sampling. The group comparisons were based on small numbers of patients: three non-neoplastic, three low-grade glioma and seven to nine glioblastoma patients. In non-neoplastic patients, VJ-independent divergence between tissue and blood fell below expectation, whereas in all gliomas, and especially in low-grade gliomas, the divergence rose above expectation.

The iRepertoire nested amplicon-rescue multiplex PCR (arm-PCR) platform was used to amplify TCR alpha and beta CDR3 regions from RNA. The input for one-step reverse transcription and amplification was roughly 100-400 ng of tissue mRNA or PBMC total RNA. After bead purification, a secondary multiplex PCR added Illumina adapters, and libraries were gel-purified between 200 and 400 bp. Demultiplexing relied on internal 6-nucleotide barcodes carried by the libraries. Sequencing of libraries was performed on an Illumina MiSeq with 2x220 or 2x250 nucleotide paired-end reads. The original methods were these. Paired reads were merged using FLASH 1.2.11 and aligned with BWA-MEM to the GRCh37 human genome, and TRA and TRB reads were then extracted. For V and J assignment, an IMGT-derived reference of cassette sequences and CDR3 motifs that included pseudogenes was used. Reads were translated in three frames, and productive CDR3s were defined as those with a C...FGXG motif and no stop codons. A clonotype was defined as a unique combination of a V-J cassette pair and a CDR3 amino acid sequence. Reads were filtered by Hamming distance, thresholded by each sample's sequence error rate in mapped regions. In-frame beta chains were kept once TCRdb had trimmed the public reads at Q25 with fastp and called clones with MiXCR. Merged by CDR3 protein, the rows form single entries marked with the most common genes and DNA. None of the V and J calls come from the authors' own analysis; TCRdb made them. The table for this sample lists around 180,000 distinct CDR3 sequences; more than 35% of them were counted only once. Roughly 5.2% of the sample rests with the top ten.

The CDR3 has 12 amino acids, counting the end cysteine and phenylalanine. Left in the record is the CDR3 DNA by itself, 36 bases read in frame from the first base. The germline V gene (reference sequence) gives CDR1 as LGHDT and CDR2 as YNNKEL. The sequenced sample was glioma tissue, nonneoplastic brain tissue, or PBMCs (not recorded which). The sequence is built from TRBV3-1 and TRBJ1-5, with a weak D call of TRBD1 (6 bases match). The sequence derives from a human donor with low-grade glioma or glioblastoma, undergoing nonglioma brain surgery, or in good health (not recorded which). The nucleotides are TGTGCCAGAAGCCAGGGGAATCAGCCCCAGCATTTT. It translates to CARSQGNQPQHF.